A single sample gave rise to the 25 T cell receptor beta chains below, sequenced in a study of regulatory T cells in long-lasting Graves disease. Time point given: newly diagnosed GD, antithyroid drugs for less than 3 months. The TCR library was made from RNA that had been extracted from PBMCs in TRIzol. iRepertoire HTBI primers and Arm-PCR of CDR3 regions built TCR beta libraries. Each CDR3 protein is one row after TCRdb ran MiXCR on the multiplex PCR reads. The sample has 540,000 or so distinct CDR3 sequences, roughly 14% seen once. These sequences were also reported in another study, on T cells in Graves' hyperthyroidism and ophthalmopathy.

This specimen was peripheral blood mononuclear cells (PBMCs), taken at new diagnosis, from a patient treated with antithyroid drugs. These receptor sequences come from a man aged 25 to 40 with Graves disease.

At least ten counts were recorded for this clonotype. This chain links TRBV6-1 with TRBJ2-3; D gene unclear. Germline CDR1 MNHNS, CDR2 SASEGT. V lost 7 bases, J lost 1 base, and 9 bases lay in between. The CDR3 spans 13 residues. CDR3 DNA sequence: TGTGCCAGCACCGTGGCGGGCACAGATACGCAGTATTTT. This sequence encodes CASTVAGTDTQYF.

The J gene is TRBJ2-2, the V gene TRBV5-4, with 7 bases fitting TRBD2. This CDR3 is 15 amino acids long. In germline, CDR1 is SGHNT, CDR2 YYREEE (reference sequence). The junction had 3 bases not matched to a gene; V was cut back by 4 bases and J by 0 bases. CDR3 DNA sequence: TGTGCCAGCAGCCGGGACTACACGAACACCGGGGAGCTGTTTTTT. This sequence encodes CASSRDYTNTGELFF.

This clonotype was detected many times. V and J are TRBV10-1 and TRBJ1-1; D not certain. Trimming cost V 6 bases and J 0 bases, with 8 bases left between them. In germline, CDR1 is WNHNN, CDR2 SYGVQD (reference sequence). The CDR3 length is 13 residues. The CDR3 nucleotides read TGCGCCAGCAGGGACGGAGTGAACACTGAAGCTTTCTTT. This encodes CASRDGVNTEAFF.

This clonotype was seen at least ten times. The rearrangement joins TRBV2 to TRBJ2-5; 14 positions match TRBD2. This CDR3 region has 19 residues. V dropped 2 bases and J dropped 5; count of bases not matched to a gene: 13. The germline V gene has CDR1 SNHLY and CDR2 FYNNEI. CDR3 sequence: CASSETQTSGRAFGETQYF. The CDR3 coding sequence is TGTGCCAGCAGTGAAACCCAGACTAGCGGGAGGGCCTTCGGTGAGACCCAGTACTTC.

This clonotype has more than one count but fewer than ten. This chain joins TRBV29-1 and TRBJ1-2; 10 positions agree with TRBD1. CDR3 length: 16 amino acids. The trim removed 8 bases at V and 4 bases at J, leaving 16 bases unmatched. Germline assignment: CDR1 SQVTM and CDR2 ANQGSEA. CDR3 nucleotide sequence: TGCAGCACCACGCCGGGACAGGGGAAATATGGCTATGGCTACACCTTC. Translated, it gives CSTTPGQGKYGYGYTF. The full variable domain, its missing parts supplied by reference TRBV29-1 and TRBJ1-2, is SAVISQKPSRDICQRGTSLTIQCQVDSQVTMMFWYRQQPGQSLTLIATANQGSEATYESGFVIDKFPISRPNLTFSTLTVSNMSPEDSSIYLCSTTPGQGKYGYGYTFGSGTRLTVV.

This clonotype has only a few counts. This chain links TRBV13 with TRBJ2-1, with TRBD2 matching 10 bases. Germline V gives CDR1 PRHDT, CDR2 FYEKMQ (reference sequence). The CDR3 length is 16 residues. After removal of 4 bases from V and 6 bases from J, the junction contained 9 bases not matched to a gene. Here the CDR3 DNA reads TGTGCCAGCAGCTCCCCTAGCGGGAGCTCCCTCAATGAGCAGTTCTTC. As protein: CASSSPSGSSLNEQFF.

This clonotype was recorded many times. The chain is built from TRBV18 and TRBJ2-3, with D possibly TRBD1 on 6 matching bases. The CDR3 spans 14 residues. Germline CDR1 reads KGHSH; CDR2 reads LQKENI. V was trimmed by 5 bases and J by 4 bases, leaving 13 bases between them. The CDR3 sequence: CASSWQGSADTQYF. The CDR3 DNA reads TGTGCCAGCTCATGGCAGGGGAGTGCAGATACGCAGTATTTT.

The table lists this clonotype with many counts. The chain is built from TRBV12-3 or TRBV12-4 and TRBJ1-2; 12 bases match TRBD1. V was clipped by 4 bases and J by 8 bases; unmatched bases: 14. The CDR3 sequence is 17 residues long. This CDR3 reads CASSSAGTGGGEGGYTF. The CDR3 bases are TGTGCCAGCAGTTCAGCCGGGACAGGGGGCGGGGAGGGAGGCTACACCTTC.

This clonotype showed up just a few times. The CDR3 loop reads CASTPGLAGMQFF. The CDR3 nucleotides read TGTGCCAGCACCCCGGGACTAGCGGGAATGCAGTTCTTC. The chain joins TRBV27 to TRBJ2-1, with 13 bases lining up with TRBD2. The germline CDR1 and CDR2 sequences are MNHEY and SMNVEV (reference sequence). V was pared by 7 bases and J by 12 bases, with 6 bases of the junction left unmatched. CDR3 size: 13 residues.

The V call is TRBV27, the J call TRBJ1-2; 9 bases fit TRBD1. Germline CDR1 and CDR2: MNHEY and SMNVEV (reference sequence). V lost 3 bases to trimming and J lost 4 bases; unmatched junction nucleotides: 3. CDR3 length equals 14 residues. The CDR3, as DNA: TGTGCCAGCAGTTTCCGGGACAGGGTCTATGGCTACACCTTC. It codes for CASSFRDRVYGYTF.

As for this clonotype: Possible read error: a much larger clone is one base away. J is TRBJ2-7 and V is TRBV7-2; TRBD2 matches 10 bases. The CDR3 covers 14 residues. Germline V gives CDR1 SGHTA, CDR2 FQGNSA. The CDR3 region is CASRPSGSSCEQYF. DNA for the CDR3: TGTGCCAGCCGACCTAGCGGGAGCTCCTGCGAGCAGTACTTC. Full variable domain (missing parts from reference TRBV7-2 and TRBJ2-7): GAGVSQSPSNKVTEKGKDVELRCDPISGHTALYWYRQSLGQGLEFLIYFQGNSAPDKSGLPSDRFSAERTGGSVSTLTIQRTQQEDSAVYLCASRPSGSSCEQYFGPGTRLTVT.

This clonotype was seen at least ten times. The rearrangement uses TRBV3-1 and TRBJ2-3; D is perhaps TRBD2 (6 bases). Germline V gene data show CDR1 as LGHDT and CDR2 as YNNKEL (reference sequence). V lost 4 bases and J lost 2, with 19 bases in between. This CDR3 has 17 residues. CDR3 amino acids: CASSPRGRSRNTDTQYF. DNA of the CDR3: TGTGCCAGCAGCCCGAGAGGGAGGTCGAGGAACACAGATACGCAGTATTTT.

This clonotype has only a few counts. The chain employs TRBV11-2 and TRBJ2-3, with 8 nucleotides matching TRBD2. Germline assignment: CDR1 SGHAT and CDR2 FQNNGV. The CDR3 runs to 16 residues. Trimming removed 5 bases from V and 5 bases from J; junction bases left unmatched: 12. CDR3 sequence (DNA): TGTGCCAGCAGCCCCGGGGAGCGGGAGTACGGAGATACGCAGTATTTT. Amino acids: CASSPGEREYGDTQYF. The full variable domain, completed using reference TRBV11-2 and TRBJ2-3, is EAGVAQSPRYKIIEKRQSVAFWCNPISGHATLYWYQQILGQGPKLLIQFQNNGVVDDSQLPKDRFSAERLKGVDSTLKIQPAKLEDSAVYLCASSPGEREYGDTQYFGPGTRLTVL.

The sample holds a few counts of this clonotype. The J gene is TRBJ2-1, the V gene TRBV10-3; D is undetermined. CDR1 is ENHRY and CDR2 is SYGVKD in the germline V gene. Trimming pared 2 bases from V and 0 bases from J, leaving 14 bases between. The CDR3 has 17 residues. This CDR3 is CAISELGSEISYNEQFF. The DNA of the CDR3 is TGTGCCATCAGTGAGCTCGGCTCTGAAATCTCCTACAATGAGCAGTTCTTC.

The chain is built from TRBV24-1 and TRBJ2-7; 10 bases are shared with TRBD2. The CDR3 runs 17 residues. The V segment lost 4 bases and the J segment 6 bases; nucleotides outside the gene matches: 14. Germline loops: CDR1 KGHDR, CDR2 SFDVKD. The CDR3 DNA is TGTGCCACCAGTGACCCAAGGGCAACCGGGACTAGCGTCGAGCAGTACTTC. Its translation is CATSDPRATGTSVEQYF.

This clonotype appeared many times. The CDR3 loop reads CASSLNGGQGDIQYF. Written as DNA, the CDR3 is TGCGCCAGCAGCTTGAATGGAGGCCAGGGGGACATTCAGTACTTC. The chain couples TRBV5-1 to TRBJ2-4; 7 positions match TRBD1. The junction had 9 bases not matched to a gene; V was cut back by 1 base and J by 8 bases. The CDR3 consists of 15 residues. Germline V gene data show CDR1 as SGHRS and CDR2 as YFSETQ.

This clonotype was counted a few times. The chain joins TRBV13 to TRBJ2-7, with a tentative D call TRBD1 (6 bases). Germline-derived CDR1 and CDR2 are PRHDT and FYEKMQ (reference sequence). V lost 5 bases to trimming and J lost 5 bases, with 19 bases between them. This CDR3 has 15 residues. Here the CDR3 DNA reads TGTGCCAGCAGCGCACAACAGGGTATGGCCGACGAGCAGTACTTC. Its protein product is CASSAQQGMADEQYF.

This clonotype was seen at least ten times. The chain recombines TRBV11-2 with TRBJ2-7; D not resolved. The CDR3 has 14 amino acids. Trimming removed 6 bases at V and 7 bases at J, with 19 bases between. Germline lookup yields CDR1 SGHAT and CDR2 FQNNGV. CDR3 in amino acids: CASSKVGSVGEQYF. CDR3 sequence (DNA): TGTGCCAGCAGTAAGGTGGGGTCAGTCGGGGAGCAGTACTTC.

This clonotype occurred many times. The chain has TRBV2 and TRBJ2-7; 8 bases agree with TRBD2. Germline-derived CDR1 and CDR2 are SNHLY and FYNNEI. Trimming at V came to 2 bases and at J to 4 bases, leaving 10 bases not matched to a gene. The CDR3 extends over 16 amino acids. The CDR3 bases are TGTGCCAGCAGTGAAACCAAAATAGCGGGAATTTACGAGCAGTACTTC. Protein: CASSETKIAGIYEQYF.

This clonotype was observed many times. This chain uses TRBV24-1 with TRBJ2-3; unclear D gene. CDR3 length: 14 amino acids. Trimming took off 1 base at V and 6 bases at J, with 10 bases between the two ends. Germline CDR1 is KGHDR and CDR2 is SFDVKD. The CDR3 loop is CATSDFGRSDTQYF. CDR3 coding DNA: TGTGCCACCAGTGATTTTGGGCGGTCCGATACGCAGTATTTT.

At least ten counts were recorded for this clonotype. The genes are TRBV12-3 or TRBV12-4 and TRBJ2-3; the D is unclear. V was trimmed by 3 bases and J by 2 bases, leaving 9 bases between them. The CDR3 extends over 14 amino acids. As DNA, the CDR3 is TGTGCCAGCAGTTTGGACGATCACACAGATACGCAGTATTTT. Amino acid sequence: CASSLDDHTDTQYF.

This clonotype was seen at least ten times. The chain carries TRBV12-3 or TRBV12-4 and TRBJ1-5; D gene unclear. The CDR3 runs 12 residues. Deletions cut 7 bases from V and 3 bases from J, with 7 bases between. CDR3 amino acids: CASKIPNQPQHF. CDR3 in DNA: TGTGCCAGCAAAATCCCCAATCAGCCCCAGCATTTT.

Many counts were recorded for this clonotype. This sequence joins TRBV20-1 and TRBJ1-1; the D is unclear. The CDR3 is made up of 15 amino acids. Looked up from germline, CDR1 is DFQATT and CDR2 is SNEGSKA (reference sequence). The germline V and J ends were trimmed by 0 bases and 0 bases, with 11 bases remaining between them. The CDR3 region has the DNA TGCAGTGCTAGAGACGTCTCAACCATGAACACTGAAGCTTTCTTT. Encoded protein: CSARDVSTMNTEAFF.

This clonotype was seen many times. The chain joins TRBV10-1 to TRBJ2-2; 8 nucleotides line up with TRBD2. CDR3 size: 15 residues. Trimming removed 0 bases from V and 6 bases from J; junction bases left unmatched: 3. Germline V CDR1 and CDR2: WNHNN, SYGVQD (reference sequence). The chain's CDR3 is CASSESGLEAGELFF. For the CDR3, the DNA is TGCGCCAGCAGTGAGTCGGGACTAGAGGCCGGGGAGCTGTTTTTT.

In this sample, this clonotype turned up a few times. The V gene is TRBV6-1, the J gene TRBJ2-1; the D gene could be TRBD1 or TRBD2 (5 bases each). The CDR3 covers 15 residues. Trimming pared 7 bases from V and 10 bases from J, leaving 23 bases between. CDR1 is MNHNS, CDR2 SASEGT, per germline. CDR3 DNA sequence: TGTGCCAGCAAGGGGACCAGCGGAGCCCTCGGGGAGCAGTTCTTC. Its protein is CASKGTSGALGEQFF.